One sample yielded the 7 T cell receptor beta chains listed below, sequenced in a study of blood T cell repertoires in COVID-19. Clones were read by immunoSEQ multiplex PCR, and TCRdb kept only the in-frame ones, dropping some. The sample has fewer than 55,000 clones, about nine tenths seen once. The sample consisted of peripheral blood. These receptors came from a man older than 75 with active or convalescent COVID-19.

This clone was observed a single time. The CDR3 DNA follows: TGTGCCAGCAGGGGGACAGGGGGCAATCAGCCCCAGCATTTT. Translated: CASRGTGGNQPQHF. This chain links TRBV2 with TRBJ1-5, with TRBD1 identical over 10 bases. This CDR3 has 14 amino acids. Germline V gene sequence: CDR1 SNHLY, CDR2 FYNNEI. The V segment lost 6 bases and the J segment 2 bases; nucleotides outside the gene matches: 1.

The J gene is TRBJ1-3, the V gene TRBV30; D unresolved. The length of the CDR3 is 17 residues. V lost 0 bases, J lost 0 bases, and 15 bases lay in between. In germline, CDR1 is GTSNPN, CDR2 SVGIG (reference sequence). CDR3 loop: CAWSVRMGSHSGNTIYF. The CDR3 DNA reads TGTGCCTGGAGTGTACGTATGGGCAGCCACTCTGGAAACACCATATATTTT.

This chain connects TRBV6-1 to TRBJ1-5; 8 positions agree with TRBD1. V was pared by 1 base and J by 7 bases, with 9 bases of the junction left unmatched. CDR3 length: 16 amino acids. CDR1 is MNHNS and CDR2 is SASEGT in the germline V gene. This chain's CDR3 is CASSEVWTGTGQPQHF. The CDR3, as DNA: TGTGCCAGCAGTGAAGTTTGGACAGGGACGGGGCAGCCCCAGCATTTT.

The chain links TRBV3-1 (or the pseudogene TRBV3-2) to TRBJ1-1; tentatively, D is TRBD1 (5 bases). Germline assignment: CDR1 LGHDT and CDR2 YNNKEL (reference sequence). The length of the CDR3 is 13 residues. Trimming removed 4 bases at V and 4 bases at J, with 10 bases between. CDR3 residues: CASSPLQGTEAFF. The CDR3 nucleotides are TGTGCCAGCAGCCCTCTCCAGGGCACTGAAGCTTTCTTT.

V is TRBV5-4 and J is TRBJ1-2; no reliable D call. Germline-derived CDR1 and CDR2 are SGHNT and YYREEE (reference sequence). The V and J ends lost 2 bases and 2 bases respectively, with 10 bases between them. The CDR3 has 14 residues. CDR3 protein: CASSLYAGNYGYTF. CDR3 coding DNA: TGTGCCAGCAGCTTATATGCGGGGAACTATGGCTACACCTTC.

The gene calls are TRBV6-6 and TRBJ1-1, with TRBD1 matching 7 bases. The V gene's germline CDR1 is MNHNY and CDR2 SVGAGI (reference sequence). Germline trimming cut 7 bases from V and 11 bases from J; bases unmatched to any gene: 7. The CDR3 loop spans 11 amino acids. In DNA, the CDR3 is TGTGCCAGCAACAACAGGGGTAGGGCTTTCTTT. Protein sequence: CASNNRGRAFF.

For the CDR3, the DNA is TGTGCCAGTAGTATGGACACCGACTATGGCTACACCTTC. It is translated as CASSMDTDYGYTF. V is TRBV19 and J is TRBJ1-2, with D perhaps TRBD1 (5 bases). The CDR3 loop spans 13 amino acids. Germline CDR1 and CDR2: LNHDA and SQIVND (reference sequence). V was shortened by 3 bases and J by 3 bases, with 8 bases between the two germline ends.